This T cell receptor (beta chain) was obtained from a study of T cells in Graves' hyperthyroidism and ophthalmopathy. V dropped 0 bases and J dropped 3 bases, with 10 bases sitting between them. The CDR3 is 15 amino acids. Germline V CDR1 and CDR2: MRHNA, SNTAGT. RNA transcripts provided the source from which TCR beta CDR3 regions were amplified. First-round RT-PCR with HTBI primers amplified the TCR CDR3 region. One entry per CDR3 protein results from TCRdb running MiXCR on the multiplex PCR reads. The sample records 340,000 or so distinct CDR3 sequences, 15% to 20% being singletons. This receptor was taken from a man aged 25-45 years with Graves' hyperthyroidism. Sequencing input: blood. V gene TRBV6-4 combines with J gene TRBJ2-3; D not certain. CDR3 residues: CASSDSYASTDTQYF. The CDR3 coding sequence is TGTGCCAGCAGTGACTCGTATGCTTCAACAGATACGCAGTATTTT.